Listed here are 10 T cell receptor beta chains from one sample, sequenced in a study of blood T cell repertoires in COVID-19. Clones were read by immunoSEQ multiplex PCR, and TCRdb kept only the in-frame ones, dropping some. The table lists 140,000 to 150,000 clones, more than 80% of them singletons. The sequenced sample was PBMCs or T cells enriched from blood (not recorded which). Receptors originate from a man aged 50-60 years who had recovered from COVID-19.

The chain combines TRBV28 with TRBJ2-7; 9 nucleotides match TRBD2. The CDR3 has 15 amino acids. Germline-derived CDR1 and CDR2 are MDHEN and SYDVKM. V lost 5 bases to trimming and J lost 1 base; unmatched junction nucleotides: 6. CDR3 bases: TGTGCCAGCAGTCCCCATAGCGGGGGATCCTACGAGCAGTACGTC. Encoded protein: CASSPHSGGSYEQYV.

The CDR3 nucleotides are TGTGCCAGCAGCTTATCAGGGGGCGATTCTGGAAACACCATATATTTT. Translated: CASSLSGGDSGNTIYF. The chain recombines TRBV7-3 with TRBJ1-3; 8 bases agree with TRBD1. Losses at the gene ends were 2 bases for V and 1 base for J; bases not matched to a gene: 4. This CDR3 has 16 amino acids. The germline V gene has CDR1 SGHTA and CDR2 FQGTGA.

The rearrangement links TRBV29-1 to TRBJ1-3, with D maybe TRBD1 (6 bases). The CDR3 spans 15 residues. Germline V gene lookup returns CDR1 SQVTM and CDR2 ANQGSEA. V dropped 0 bases and J dropped 4 bases, with 13 bases sitting between them. CDR3: CSVEDQWGHGNTIYF. In DNA form, the CDR3 reads TGCAGCGTTGAAGATCAGTGGGGGCACGGAAACACCATATATTTT.

J is TRBJ2-5 and V is TRBV5-1; D is possibly TRBD1 (6 bases). Trimming removed 0 bases at V and 5 bases at J, with 11 bases between. The CDR3 runs 14 residues. The germline V gene has CDR1 SGHRS and CDR2 YFSETQ. This CDR3 reads CASSLGGGRETQYF. The CDR3 DNA follows: TGCGCCAGCAGCTTGGGTGGGGGCCGGGAGACCCAGTACTTC.

The J gene is TRBJ2-7, the V gene TRBV6-2 or TRBV6-3, with a weak D call TRBD2 (7 bases). The CDR3 extends over 16 amino acids. The V gene's germline CDR1 is MNHEY and CDR2 SVGEGT. V was cut by 4 bases and J by 3 bases, with 19 bases left in between. The CDR3 DNA is TGTGCCAGCAGTTCGGCGGGGGCCCCCAGAAACTACGAGCAGTACGTC. Residues: CASSSAGAPRNYEQYV.

The chain uses TRBV2 and TRBJ1-6; tentatively, D is TRBD1 (5 bases). Germline V gives CDR1 SNHLY, CDR2 FYNNEI. CDR3 length equals 14 residues. V shed 7 bases and J shed 5 bases, with 12 bases lying between them. The CDR3 loop is CASTRERNNSPLHF. Written as DNA, the CDR3 is TGTGCCAGCACCAGGGAAAGGAATAATTCACCCCTCCACTTT. Supplemented by reference TRBV2 and TRBJ1-6, the full variable domain reads EPEVTQTPSHQVTQMGQEVILRCVPISNHLYFYWYRQILGQKVEFLVSFYNNEISEKSEIFDDQFSVERPDGSNFTLKIRSTKLEDSAMYFCASTRERNNSPLHFGNGTRLTVT.

As to this clone: A read error may produce the germline difference seen at one junction end. The chain couples TRBV28 to TRBJ1-1, with 9 positions matching TRBD1. Germline-derived CDR1 and CDR2 are MDHEN and SYDVKM. The length of the CDR3 is 13 residues. The CDR3 is CASSFLTPRDRDF. CDR3 nucleotide sequence: TGTGCCAGCAGTTTTCTGACCCCCCGGGACAGGGACTTT.

The chain combines TRBV5-6 with TRBJ2-1; D not resolved. Trimming pared 4 bases from V and 10 bases from J, leaving 9 bases between. Germline CDR1 reads SGHDT; CDR2 reads YYEEEE. This CDR3 region has 11 residues. This CDR3 reads CASSIRWEQFF. In DNA form, the CDR3 reads TGTGCCAGCAGCATCCGGTGGGAGCAGTTCTTC.

V usage is TRBV6-6 and J usage is TRBJ2-5, with TRBD2 as a possible D gene (6 bases). Between the trimmed V and J ends, which lost 8 bases and 1 base, there was a span of 14 bases. Germline V gene data show CDR1 as MNHNY and CDR2 as SVGAGI (reference sequence). The length of the CDR3 is 14 residues. For the CDR3, the DNA is TGTGCCAGCGTTAGAGCGGGCCGCCAAGAGACCCAGTACTTC. Its protein product is CASVRAGRQETQYF.

This clone has only a few counts. The CDR3 DNA is TGCGCCAGCAGCCAAGGAAAATACAGGGGGCGCGCGAACACCGGGGAGCTGTTTTTT. This sequence encodes CASSQGKYRGRANTGELFF. This chain connects TRBV4-1 to TRBJ2-2; 9 nucleotides agree with TRBD1. Germline lookup yields CDR1 MGHRA and CDR2 YSYEKL. The V and J ends lost 1 base and 0 bases, in that order; junction bases with no gene match: 9. The CDR3 totals 19 residues.